This T cell receptor (beta chain) is drawn from a study of Graves' ophthalmopathy and Graves' hyperthyroidism. The CDR3 has 15 amino acids. Germline V gene lookup returns CDR1 MNHEY and CDR2 SVGAGI. The V gene lost 0 bases and the J gene lost 8 bases, with 16 bases spanning the gap. The table lists this clonotype with many counts. The sequenced template was RNA, covering the TCR beta CDR3 region. The first-round RT-PCR employed HTBI primers together with the Qiagen OneStep RT-PCR kit. A multiplex PCR was then performed as the second round. TCRdb passed the multiplex PCR reads through MiXCR, listing each CDR3 protein once. The repertoire has around 170,000 distinct CDR3 sequences, approximately 38% of them found once; the top ten carry about 6%.

This receptor was taken from a middle-aged woman with Graves' ophthalmopathy. Sequenced input: peripheral blood. The chain employs TRBV6-5 and TRBJ1-2; no reliable D call. CDR3 loop: CASSYSGAFGSGYTF. Written as DNA, the CDR3 is TGTGCCAGCAGTTACTCGGGAGCATTCGGGAGCGGCTACACCTTC.